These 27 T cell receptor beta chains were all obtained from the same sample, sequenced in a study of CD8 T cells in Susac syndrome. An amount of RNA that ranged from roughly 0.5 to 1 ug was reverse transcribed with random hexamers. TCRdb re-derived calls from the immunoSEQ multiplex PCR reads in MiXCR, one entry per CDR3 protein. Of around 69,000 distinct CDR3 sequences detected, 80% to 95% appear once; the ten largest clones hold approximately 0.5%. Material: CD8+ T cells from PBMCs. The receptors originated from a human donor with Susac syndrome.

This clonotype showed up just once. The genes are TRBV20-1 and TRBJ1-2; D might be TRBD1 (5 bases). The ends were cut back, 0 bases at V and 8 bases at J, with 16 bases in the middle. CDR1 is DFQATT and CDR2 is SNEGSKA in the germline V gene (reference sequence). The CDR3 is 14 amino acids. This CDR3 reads CSARDLTASRGYTF. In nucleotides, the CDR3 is TGCAGTGCTAGAGATTTGACAGCGTCACGGGGCTACACCTTC.

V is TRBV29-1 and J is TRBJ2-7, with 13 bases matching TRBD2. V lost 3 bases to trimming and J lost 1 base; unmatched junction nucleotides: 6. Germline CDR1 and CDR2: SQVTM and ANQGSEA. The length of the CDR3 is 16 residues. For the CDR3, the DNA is TGCAGCGTTGAGGGACTAGCGGGAAAGTTATCCTACGAGCAGTACTTC. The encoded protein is CSVEGLAGKLSYEQYF.

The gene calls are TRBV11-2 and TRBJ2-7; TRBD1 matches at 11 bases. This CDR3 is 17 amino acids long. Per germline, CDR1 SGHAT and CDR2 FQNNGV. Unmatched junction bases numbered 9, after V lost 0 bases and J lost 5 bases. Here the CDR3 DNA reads TGTGCCAGCAGCTTAGATCTGCTGGACAGGGGGCTCCACGAGCAGTACTTC. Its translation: CASSLDLLDRGLHEQYF.

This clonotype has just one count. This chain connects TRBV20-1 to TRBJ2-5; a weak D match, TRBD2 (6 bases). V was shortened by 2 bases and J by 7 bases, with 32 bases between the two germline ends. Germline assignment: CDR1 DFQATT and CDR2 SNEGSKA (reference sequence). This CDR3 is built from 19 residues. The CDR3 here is CSARLGGGTDLGALATQYF. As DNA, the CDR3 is TGCAGTGCTAGATTGGGGGGTGGGACTGACCTCGGCGCGTTGGCGACCCAGTACTTC.

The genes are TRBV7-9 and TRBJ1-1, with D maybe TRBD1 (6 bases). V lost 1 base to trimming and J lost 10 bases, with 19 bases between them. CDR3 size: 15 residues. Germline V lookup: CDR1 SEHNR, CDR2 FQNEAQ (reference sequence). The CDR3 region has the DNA TGTGCCAGCAGCTTAGAGGGTAATAGAGGCAGGGGAGCTTTCTTT. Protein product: CASSLEGNRGRGAFF. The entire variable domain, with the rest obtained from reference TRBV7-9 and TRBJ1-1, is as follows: DTGVSQNPRHKITKRGQNVTFRCDPISEHNRLYWYRQTLGQGPEFLTYFQNEAQLEKSRLLSDRFSAERPKGSFSTLEIQRTEQGDSAMYLCASSLEGNRGRGAFFGQGTRLTVV.

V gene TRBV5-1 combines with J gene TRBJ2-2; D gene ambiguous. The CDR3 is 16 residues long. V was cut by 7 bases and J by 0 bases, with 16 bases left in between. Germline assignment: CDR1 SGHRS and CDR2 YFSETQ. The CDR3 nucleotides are TGCGCCAGCCGACGTTCGGTATTCGCGAACACCGGGGAGCTGTTTTTT. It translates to CASRRSVFANTGELFF.

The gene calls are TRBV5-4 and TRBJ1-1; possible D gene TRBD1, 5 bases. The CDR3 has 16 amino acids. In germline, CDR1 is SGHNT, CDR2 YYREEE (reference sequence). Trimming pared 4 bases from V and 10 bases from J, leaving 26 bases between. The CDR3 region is CASSDLSRTRREGAFF. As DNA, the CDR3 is TGTGCCAGCAGCGATCTTTCTCGGACCCGCAGGGAAGGAGCTTTCTTT.

This CDR3 reads CASTSVSQETQYF. DNA of the CDR3: TGTGCCAGCACCTCGGTGTCCCAAGAGACCCAGTACTTC. The chain joins TRBV11-1 to TRBJ2-5, with D unresolved. The germline CDR1 and CDR2 sequences are SGHAT and FQDESV (reference sequence). The V gene lost 7 bases and the J gene lost 1 base, with 10 bases spanning the gap. The CDR3 has 13 amino acids.

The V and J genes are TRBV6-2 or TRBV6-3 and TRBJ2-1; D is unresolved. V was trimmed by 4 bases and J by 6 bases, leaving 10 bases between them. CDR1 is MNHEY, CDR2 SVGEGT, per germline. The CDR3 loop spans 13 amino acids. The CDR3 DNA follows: TGTGCCAGCAGTTCACACATGCTCAATGAGCAGTTCTTC. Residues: CASSSHMLNEQFF.

CDR3 in amino acids: CASSSRTSWDEQFF. The CDR3 nucleotides are TGTGCCAGCAGCTCTAGGACTAGCTGGGATGAGCAGTTCTTC. The chain uses TRBV7-2 and TRBJ2-1; 8 bases are a match to TRBD2. In germline, CDR1 is SGHTA, CDR2 FQGNSA. Germline trimming cut 4 bases from V and 8 bases from J; bases unmatched to any gene: 7. The CDR3 has 14 amino acids.

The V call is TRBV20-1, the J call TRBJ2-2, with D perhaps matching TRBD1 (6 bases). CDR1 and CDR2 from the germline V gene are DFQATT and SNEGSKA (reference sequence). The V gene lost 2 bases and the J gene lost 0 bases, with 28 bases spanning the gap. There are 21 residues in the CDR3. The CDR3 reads CSARPSGLATGAYANTGELFF. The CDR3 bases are TGCAGTGCTAGACCCTCCGGCCTGGCGACAGGAGCATACGCGAACACCGGGGAGCTGTTTTTT.

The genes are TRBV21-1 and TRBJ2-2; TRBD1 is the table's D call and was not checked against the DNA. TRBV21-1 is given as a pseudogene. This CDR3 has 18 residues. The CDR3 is CASTKPGGGPVCTGELFF. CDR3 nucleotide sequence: TGTGCCAGCACCAAGCCCGGGGGGGGGCCGGTGTGCACCGGGGAGCTGTTTTTT.

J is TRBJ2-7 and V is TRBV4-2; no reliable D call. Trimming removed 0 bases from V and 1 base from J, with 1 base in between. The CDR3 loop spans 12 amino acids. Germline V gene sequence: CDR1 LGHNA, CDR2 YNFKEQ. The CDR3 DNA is TGTGCCAGCAGCCAAGATTCCTACGAGCAGTACTTC. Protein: CASSQDSYEQYF.

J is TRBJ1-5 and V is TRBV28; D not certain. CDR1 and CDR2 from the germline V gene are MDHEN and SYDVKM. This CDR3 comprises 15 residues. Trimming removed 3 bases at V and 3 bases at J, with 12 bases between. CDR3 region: CASSFGVSANQPQHF. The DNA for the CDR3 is TGTGCCAGCAGTTTCGGCGTCAGCGCCAATCAGCCCCAGCATTTT.

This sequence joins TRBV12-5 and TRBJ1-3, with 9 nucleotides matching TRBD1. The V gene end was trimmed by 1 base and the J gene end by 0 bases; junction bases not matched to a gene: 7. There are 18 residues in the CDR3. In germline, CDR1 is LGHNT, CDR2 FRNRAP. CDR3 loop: CASGLGTGELLSGNTIYF. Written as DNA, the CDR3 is TGTGCTAGTGGTTTGGGGACAGGGGAACTTCTCTCTGGAAACACCATATATTTT. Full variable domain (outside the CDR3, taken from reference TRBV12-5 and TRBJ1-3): DARVTQTPRHKVTEMGQEVTMRCQPILGHNTVFWYRQTMMQGLELLAYFRNRAPLDDSGMPKDRFSAEMPDATLATLKIQPSEPRDSAVYFCASGLGTGELLSGNTIYFGEGSWLTVV.

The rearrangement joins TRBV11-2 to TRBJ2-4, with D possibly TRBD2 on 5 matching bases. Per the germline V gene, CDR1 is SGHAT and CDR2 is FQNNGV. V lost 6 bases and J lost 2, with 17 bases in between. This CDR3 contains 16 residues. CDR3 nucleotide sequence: TGTGCCAGCAGAACCGCGGGTAGGAACACCAAAAACATTCAGTACTTC. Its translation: CASRTAGRNTKNIQYF.

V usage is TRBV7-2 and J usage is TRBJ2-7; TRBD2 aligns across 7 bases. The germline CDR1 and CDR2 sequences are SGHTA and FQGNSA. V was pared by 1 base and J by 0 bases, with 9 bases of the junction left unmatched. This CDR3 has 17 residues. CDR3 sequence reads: CASSLDGGIRSSYEQYF. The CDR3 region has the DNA TGTGCCAGCAGCTTAGACGGGGGGATACGGAGCTCCTACGAGCAGTACTTC.

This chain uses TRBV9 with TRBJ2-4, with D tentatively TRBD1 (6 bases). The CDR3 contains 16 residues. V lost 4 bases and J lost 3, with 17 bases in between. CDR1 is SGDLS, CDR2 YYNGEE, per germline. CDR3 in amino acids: CASSSQTGGVKNIQYF. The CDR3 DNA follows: TGTGCCAGCAGCTCCCAGACAGGTGGAGTCAAAAACATTCAGTACTTC.

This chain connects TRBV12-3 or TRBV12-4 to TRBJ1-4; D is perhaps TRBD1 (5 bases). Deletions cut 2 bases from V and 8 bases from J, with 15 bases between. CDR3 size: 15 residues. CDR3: CASSLRRGREEKLFF. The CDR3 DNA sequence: TGTGCCAGCAGTTTAAGACGGGGGAGAGAGGAAAAACTGTTTTTT.

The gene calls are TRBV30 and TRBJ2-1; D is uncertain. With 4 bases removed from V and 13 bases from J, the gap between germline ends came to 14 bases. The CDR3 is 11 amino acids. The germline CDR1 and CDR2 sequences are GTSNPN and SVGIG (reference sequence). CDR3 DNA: TGTGCCTGGATGGTAAGCCATAATCAGTTCTTC. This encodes CAWMVSHNQFF.

The CDR3 nucleotides are TGTGCCAGTAGTATCGGTTCTAACACTGAAGCTTTCTTT. This codes for CASSIGSNTEAFF. The chain combines TRBV19 with TRBJ1-1, with D hard to call. The germline gives CDR1 LNHDA, CDR2 SQIVND (reference sequence). Between the trimmed V and J ends, which lost 3 bases and 2 bases, there was a span of 7 bases. The CDR3 length is 13 residues.

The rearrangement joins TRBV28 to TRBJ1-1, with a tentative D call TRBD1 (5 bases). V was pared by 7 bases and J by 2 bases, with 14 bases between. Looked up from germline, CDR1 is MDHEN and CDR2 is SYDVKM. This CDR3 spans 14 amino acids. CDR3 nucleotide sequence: TGTGCCAGCACAAATCAGGGTCTCAACACTGAAGCTTTCTTT. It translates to CASTNQGLNTEAFF.

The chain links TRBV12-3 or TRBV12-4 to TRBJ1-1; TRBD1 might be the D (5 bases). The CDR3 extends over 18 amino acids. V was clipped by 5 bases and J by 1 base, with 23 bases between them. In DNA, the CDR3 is TGTGCCAGCAGTCCCGGTCTCCCTTGGAGGGGCGAGAACACTGAAGCTTTCTTT. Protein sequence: CASSPGLPWRGENTEAFF.

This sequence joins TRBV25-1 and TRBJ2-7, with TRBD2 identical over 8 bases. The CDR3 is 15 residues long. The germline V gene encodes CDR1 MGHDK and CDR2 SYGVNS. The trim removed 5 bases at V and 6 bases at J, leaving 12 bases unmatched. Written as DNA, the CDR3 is TGTGCCAGCAGTTATGGGAGCGGGAGTATCACCGAGCAGTACTTC. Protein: CASSYGSGSITEQYF.

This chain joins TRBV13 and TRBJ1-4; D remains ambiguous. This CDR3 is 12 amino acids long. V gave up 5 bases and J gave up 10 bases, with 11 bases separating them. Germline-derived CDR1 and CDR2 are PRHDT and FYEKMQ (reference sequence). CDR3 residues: CASSASTGKLFF. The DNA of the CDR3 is TGTGCCAGCAGCGCCTCGACCGGAAAACTGTTTTTT. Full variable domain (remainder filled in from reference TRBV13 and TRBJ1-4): AAGVIQSPRHLIKEKRETATLKCYPIPRHDTVYWYQQGPGQDPQFLISFYEKMQSDKGSIPDRFSAQQFSDYHSELNMSSLELGDSALYFCASSASTGKLFFGSGTQLSVL.

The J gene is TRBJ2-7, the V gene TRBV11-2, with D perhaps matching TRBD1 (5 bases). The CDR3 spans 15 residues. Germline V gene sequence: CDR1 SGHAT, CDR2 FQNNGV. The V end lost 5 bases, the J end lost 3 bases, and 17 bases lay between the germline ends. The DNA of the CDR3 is TGTGCCAGCAGCCGAACGAAGACAGATCACTACGAGCAGTACTTC. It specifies CASSRTKTDHYEQYF.

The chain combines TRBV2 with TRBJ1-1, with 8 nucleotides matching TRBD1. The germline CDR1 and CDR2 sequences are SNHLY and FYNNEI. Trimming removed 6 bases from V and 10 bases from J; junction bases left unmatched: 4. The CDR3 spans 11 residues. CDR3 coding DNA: TGTGCCAGCAGCGAAACAGGGGGAGCTTTCTTT. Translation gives CASSETGGAFF.